This entry lists 5 T cell receptor beta chains sequenced from one sample in a study of T cell repertoires in cytomegalovirus infection. TCRdb re-derived calls from the reads in MiXCR, one entry per CDR3 protein. The data hold about 160,000 distinct CDR3 sequences, with less than 25% observed a single time. Their antigen targets remain unknown. This sample comprised CD8+ T cells from cultured PBMCs, obtained from culture after CMV antigen stimulation. The receptors were gathered from a human donor in good health (CMV status not recorded). Some clones in this sample may be carry-over from other donors' samples.

This clonotype was picked up many times. The chain employs TRBV4-1 and TRBJ2-7; a weak D match, TRBD2 (7 bases). CDR3 length: 14 amino acids. In germline, CDR1 is MGHRA, CDR2 YSYEKL. V was clipped by 0 bases and J by 7 bases, with 13 bases between them. CDR3 DNA sequence: TGCGCCAGCAGCCAAGAGCCCGGGGGGCCGGAGCAGTACTTC. Amino acids: CASSQEPGGPEQYF.

In this sample, this clonotype turned up a few times. The CDR3 is CASIQGVGNQPQHF. The CDR3 DNA is TGTGCCAGCATCCAGGGTGTGGGGAATCAGCCCCAGCATTTT. The genes are TRBV6-1 and TRBJ1-5; tentatively, D is TRBD1 (5 bases). Trimming stripped 7 bases from V and 4 bases from J, with 14 bases between. The CDR3 sequence is 14 residues long. Per the germline V gene, CDR1 is MNHNS and CDR2 is SASEGT.

This clonotype has just a few counts. The J gene is TRBJ2-1, the V gene TRBV6-5; 7 nucleotides match TRBD2. Germline V lookup: CDR1 MNHEY, CDR2 SVGAGI. The CDR3 covers 17 residues. Unmatched junction bases numbered 18, after V lost 4 bases and J lost 9 bases. The CDR3 loop is CASSSIASGNVMGEQFF. The CDR3 DNA reads TGTGCCAGCAGTTCAATCGCTAGCGGAAATGTTATGGGTGAGCAGTTCTTC.

This rearrangement joins TRBV7-9 to TRBJ2-2, with 13 nucleotides matching TRBD2. The ends lost 4 bases at V and 5 bases at J; junction bases unmatched: 10. The CDR3 sequence is 18 residues long. The germline CDR1 and CDR2 sequences are SEHNR and FQNEAQ (reference sequence). CDR3 protein: CASSSGLAGDFGTGELFF. DNA of the CDR3: TGTGCCAGCAGCTCCGGACTAGCGGGGGACTTCGGGACCGGGGAGCTGTTTTTT. Full variable domain (rest looked up from reference TRBV7-9 and TRBJ2-2): DTGVSQNPRHKITKRGQNVTFRCDPISEHNRLYWYRQTLGQGPEFLTYFQNEAQLEKSRLLSDRFSAERPKGSFSTLEIQRTEQGDSAMYLCASSSGLAGDFGTGELFFGEGSRLTVL.

The chain links TRBV6-6 to TRBJ2-2, with D unclear. The germline CDR1 and CDR2 sequences are MNHNY and SVGAGI (reference sequence). This CDR3 contains 13 residues. V lost 10 bases, J lost 2 bases, and 11 bases lay in between. Here the CDR3 DNA reads TGTGCCATCCACTTAGCAAACACCGGGGAGCTGTTTTTT. Its translation: CAIHLANTGELFF.